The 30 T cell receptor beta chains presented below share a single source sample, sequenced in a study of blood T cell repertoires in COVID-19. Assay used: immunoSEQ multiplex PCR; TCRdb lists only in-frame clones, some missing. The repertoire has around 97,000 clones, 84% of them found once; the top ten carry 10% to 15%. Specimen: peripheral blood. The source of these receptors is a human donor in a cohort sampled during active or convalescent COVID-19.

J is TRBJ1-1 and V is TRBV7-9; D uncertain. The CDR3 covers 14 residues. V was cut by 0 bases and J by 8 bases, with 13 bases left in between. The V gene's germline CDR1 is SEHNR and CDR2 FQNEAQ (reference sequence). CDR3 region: CASSLAGGAAEAFF. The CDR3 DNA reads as TGTGCCAGCAGCTTAGCGGGAGGTGCGGCAGAAGCTTTCTTT. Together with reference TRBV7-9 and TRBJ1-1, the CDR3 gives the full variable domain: DTGVSQNPRHKITKRGQNVTFRCDPISEHNRLYWYRQTLGQGPEFLTYFQNEAQLEKSRLLSDRFSAERPKGSFSTLEIQRTEQGDSAMYLCASSLAGGAAEAFFGQGTRLTVV.

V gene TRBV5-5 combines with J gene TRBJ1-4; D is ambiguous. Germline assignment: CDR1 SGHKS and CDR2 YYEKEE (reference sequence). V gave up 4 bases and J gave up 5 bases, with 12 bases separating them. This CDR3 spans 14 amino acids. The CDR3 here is CASSPGYPNEKLFF. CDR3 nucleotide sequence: TGTGCCAGCAGCCCCGGTTACCCCAATGAAAAACTGTTTTTT.

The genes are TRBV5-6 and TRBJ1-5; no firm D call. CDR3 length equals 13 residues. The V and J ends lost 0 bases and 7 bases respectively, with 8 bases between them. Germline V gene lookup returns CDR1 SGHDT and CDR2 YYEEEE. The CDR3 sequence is CASSLGGDQPQHF. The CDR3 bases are TGTGCCAGCAGCTTGGGGGGAGACCAGCCCCAGCATTTT.

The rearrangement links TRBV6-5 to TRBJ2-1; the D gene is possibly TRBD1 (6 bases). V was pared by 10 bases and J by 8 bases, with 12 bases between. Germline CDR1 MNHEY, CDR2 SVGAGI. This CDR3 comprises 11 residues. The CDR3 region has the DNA TGTGCCACCACAGGGTTAGATGAGCAGTTCTTC. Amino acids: CATTGLDEQFF.

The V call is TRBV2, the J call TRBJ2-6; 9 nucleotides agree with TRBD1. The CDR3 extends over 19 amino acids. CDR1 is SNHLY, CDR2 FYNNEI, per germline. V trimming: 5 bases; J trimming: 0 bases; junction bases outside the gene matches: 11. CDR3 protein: CASSYSPDRGSSGANVLTF. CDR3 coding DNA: TGTGCCAGCAGTTACTCCCCGGACAGGGGAAGCTCTGGGGCCAACGTCCTGACTTTC.

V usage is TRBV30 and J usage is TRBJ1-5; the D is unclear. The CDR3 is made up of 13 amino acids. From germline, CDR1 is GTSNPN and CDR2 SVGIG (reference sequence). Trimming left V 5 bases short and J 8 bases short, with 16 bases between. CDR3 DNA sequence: TGTGCCTGGGCAACCCAGGTTTCTGAGCCCCAGCATTTT. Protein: CAWATQVSEPQHF.

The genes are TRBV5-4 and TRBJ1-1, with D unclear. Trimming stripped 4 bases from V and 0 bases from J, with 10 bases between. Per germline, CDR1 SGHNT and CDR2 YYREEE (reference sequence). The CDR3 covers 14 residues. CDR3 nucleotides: TGTGCCAGCAGCCTCCAGCGGGTGAACACTGAAGCTTTCTTT. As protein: CASSLQRVNTEAFF.

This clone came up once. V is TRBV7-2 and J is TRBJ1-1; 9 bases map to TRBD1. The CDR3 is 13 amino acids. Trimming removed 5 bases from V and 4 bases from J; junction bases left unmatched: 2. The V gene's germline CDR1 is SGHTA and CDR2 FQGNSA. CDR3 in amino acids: CASSRTGVTEAFF. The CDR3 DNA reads TGTGCCAGCAGCCGGACAGGGGTCACTGAAGCTTTCTTT.

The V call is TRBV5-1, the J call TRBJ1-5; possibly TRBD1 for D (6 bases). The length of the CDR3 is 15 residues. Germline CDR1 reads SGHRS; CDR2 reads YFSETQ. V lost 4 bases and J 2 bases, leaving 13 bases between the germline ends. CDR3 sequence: CASSPGDLGNQPQHF. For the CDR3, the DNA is TGCGCCAGCAGCCCAGGGGATTTGGGCAATCAGCCCCAGCATTTT.

CDR3 nucleotides: TGTGCCAGCATCCGGACCGGACAGCTCGGAGACGAGCAGTACTTC. Translation gives CASIRTGQLGDEQYF. The chain links TRBV5-8 to TRBJ2-7; maybe TRBD1 (6 bases). Trimming removed 6 bases from V and 5 bases from J, with 21 bases in between. CDR3 size: 15 residues. CDR1 SGHTS and CDR2 YDEGEE come from the germline V gene.

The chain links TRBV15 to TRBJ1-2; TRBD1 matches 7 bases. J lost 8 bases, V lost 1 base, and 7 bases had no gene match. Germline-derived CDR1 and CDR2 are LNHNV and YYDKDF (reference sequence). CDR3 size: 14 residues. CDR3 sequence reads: CATSRGTGGRGYTF. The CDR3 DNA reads TGTGCCACCAGCAGAGGGACAGGCGGAAGGGGCTACACCTTC.

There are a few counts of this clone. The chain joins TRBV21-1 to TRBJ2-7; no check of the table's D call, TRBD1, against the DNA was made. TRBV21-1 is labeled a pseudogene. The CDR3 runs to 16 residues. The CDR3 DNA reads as TGTGCCAGCAGCAAAGTAGTGGCAGGGGGCTTTTACGAGCAGTACTTC. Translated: CASSKVVAGGFYEQYF.

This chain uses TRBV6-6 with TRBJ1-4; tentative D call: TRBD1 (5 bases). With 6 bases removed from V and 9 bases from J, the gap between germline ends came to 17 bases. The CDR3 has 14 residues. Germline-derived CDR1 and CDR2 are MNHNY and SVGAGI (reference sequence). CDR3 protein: CASSLMDKGKKLFF. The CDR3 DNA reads TGTGCCAGCAGCCTCATGGACAAGGGTAAAAAACTGTTTTTT.

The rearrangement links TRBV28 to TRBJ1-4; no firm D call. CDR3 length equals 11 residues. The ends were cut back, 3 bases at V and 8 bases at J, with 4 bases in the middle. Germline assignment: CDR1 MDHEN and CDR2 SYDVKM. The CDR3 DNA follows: TGTGCCAGCAGTTTTCGGGAAAAACTGTTTTTT. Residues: CASSFREKLFF.

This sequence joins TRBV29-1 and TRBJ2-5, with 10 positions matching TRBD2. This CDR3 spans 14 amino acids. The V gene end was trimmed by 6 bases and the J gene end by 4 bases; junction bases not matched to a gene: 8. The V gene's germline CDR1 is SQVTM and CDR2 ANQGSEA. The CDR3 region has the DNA TGCAGCGTAAAGCGGGGGGGCCCGGGAGAGACCCAGTACTTC. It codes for CSVKRGGPGETQYF.

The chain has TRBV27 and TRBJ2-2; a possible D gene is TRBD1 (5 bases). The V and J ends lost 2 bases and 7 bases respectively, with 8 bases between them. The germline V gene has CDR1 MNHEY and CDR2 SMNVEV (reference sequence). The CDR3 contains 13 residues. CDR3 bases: TGTGCCAGCAGTTTAAGGGGTCTCGGGGAGCTGTTTTTT. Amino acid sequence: CASSLRGLGELFF.

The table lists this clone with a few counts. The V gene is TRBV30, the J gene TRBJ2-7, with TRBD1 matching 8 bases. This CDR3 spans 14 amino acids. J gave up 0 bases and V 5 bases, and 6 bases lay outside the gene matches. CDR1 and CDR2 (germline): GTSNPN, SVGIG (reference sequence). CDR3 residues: CAWEWGQDSYEQYF. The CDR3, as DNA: TGTGCCTGGGAATGGGGACAGGACTCCTACGAGCAGTACTTC.

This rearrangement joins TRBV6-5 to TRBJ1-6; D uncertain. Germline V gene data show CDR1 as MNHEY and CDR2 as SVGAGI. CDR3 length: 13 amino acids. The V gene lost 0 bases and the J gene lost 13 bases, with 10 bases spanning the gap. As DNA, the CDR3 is TGTGCCAGCAGTTACTCCCTCCCCGGGCCCCTCCACTTT. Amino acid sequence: CASSYSLPGPLHF.

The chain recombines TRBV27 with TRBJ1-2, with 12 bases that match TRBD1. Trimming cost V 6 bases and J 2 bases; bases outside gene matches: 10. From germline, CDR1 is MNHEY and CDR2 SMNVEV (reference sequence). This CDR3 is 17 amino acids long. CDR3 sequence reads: CASSRGQGANLNYGYTF. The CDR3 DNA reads TGTGCCAGCAGCCGGGGACAGGGGGCTAACTTAAACTATGGCTACACCTTC.

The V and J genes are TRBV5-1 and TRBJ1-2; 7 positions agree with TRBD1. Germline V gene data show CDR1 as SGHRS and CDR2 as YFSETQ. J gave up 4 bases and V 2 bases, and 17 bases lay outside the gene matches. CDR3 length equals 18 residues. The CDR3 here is CASSLNLVTGARVYGYTF. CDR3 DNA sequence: TGCGCCAGCAGCTTAAACTTAGTTACAGGGGCTAGAGTCTATGGCTACACCTTC.

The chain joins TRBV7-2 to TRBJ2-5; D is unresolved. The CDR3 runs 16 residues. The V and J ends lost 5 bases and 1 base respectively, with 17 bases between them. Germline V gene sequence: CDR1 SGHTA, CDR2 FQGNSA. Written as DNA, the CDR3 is TGTGCCAGCAGCCAGTTGGGCGCCGCTCCCCAAGAGACCCAGTACTTC. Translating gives CASSQLGAAPQETQYF.

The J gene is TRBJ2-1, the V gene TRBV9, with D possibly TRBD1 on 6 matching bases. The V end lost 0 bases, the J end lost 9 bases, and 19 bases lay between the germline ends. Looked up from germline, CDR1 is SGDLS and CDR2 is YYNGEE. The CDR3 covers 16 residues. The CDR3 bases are TGTGCCAGCAGCGTAGGCCCAACGAACAGGGATGCTGAGCAGTTCTTC. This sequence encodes CASSVGPTNRDAEQFF.

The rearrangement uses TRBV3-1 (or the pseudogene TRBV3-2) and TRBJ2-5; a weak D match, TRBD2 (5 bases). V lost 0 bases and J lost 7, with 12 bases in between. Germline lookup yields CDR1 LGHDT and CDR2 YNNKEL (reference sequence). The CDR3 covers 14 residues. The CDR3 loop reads CASSQDWLAVTQYF. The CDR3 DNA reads TGTGCCAGCAGCCAAGATTGGCTAGCTGTGACCCAGTACTTC.

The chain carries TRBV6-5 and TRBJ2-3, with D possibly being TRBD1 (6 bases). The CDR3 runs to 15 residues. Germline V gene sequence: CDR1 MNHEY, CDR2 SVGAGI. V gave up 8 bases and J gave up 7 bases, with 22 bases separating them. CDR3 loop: CASDPGQHGAYTQYF. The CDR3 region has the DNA TGTGCCAGCGATCCGGGACAACACGGGGCTTATACGCAGTATTTT.

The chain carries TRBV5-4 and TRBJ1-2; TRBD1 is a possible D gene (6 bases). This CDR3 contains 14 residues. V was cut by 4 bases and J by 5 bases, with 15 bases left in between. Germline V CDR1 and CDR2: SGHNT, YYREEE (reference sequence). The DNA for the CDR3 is TGTGCCAGCAGCCCACAGGGACCGGGGTATGGCTACACCTTC. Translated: CASSPQGPGYGYTF.

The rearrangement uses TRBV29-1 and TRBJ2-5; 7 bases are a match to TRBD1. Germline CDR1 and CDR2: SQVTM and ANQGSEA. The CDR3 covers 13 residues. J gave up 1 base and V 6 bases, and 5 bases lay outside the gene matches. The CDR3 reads CSVTGQFQETQYF. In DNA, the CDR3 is TGCAGCGTGACGGGACAGTTCCAAGAGACCCAGTACTTC.

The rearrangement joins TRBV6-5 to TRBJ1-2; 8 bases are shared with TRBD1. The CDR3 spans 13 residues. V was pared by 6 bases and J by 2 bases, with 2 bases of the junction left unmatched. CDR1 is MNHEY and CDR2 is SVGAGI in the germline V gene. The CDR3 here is CASRGTGNYGYTF. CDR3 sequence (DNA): TGTGCCAGCAGGGGGACAGGCAACTATGGCTACACCTTC.

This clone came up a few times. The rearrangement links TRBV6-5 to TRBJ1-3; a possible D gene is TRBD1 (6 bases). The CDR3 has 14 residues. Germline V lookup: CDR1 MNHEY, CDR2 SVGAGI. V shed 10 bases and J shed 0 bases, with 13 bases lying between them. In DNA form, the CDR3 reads TGTGCCACCGCCACAGGGAGCTCTGGAAACACCATATATTTT. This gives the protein CATATGSSGNTIYF.

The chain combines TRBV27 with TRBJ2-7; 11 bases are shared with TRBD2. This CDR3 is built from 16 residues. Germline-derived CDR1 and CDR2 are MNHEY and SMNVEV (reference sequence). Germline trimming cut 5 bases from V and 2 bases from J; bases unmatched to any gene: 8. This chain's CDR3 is CASSRSLAGGPYEQYF. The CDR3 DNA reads TGTGCCAGCAGTCGTTCCCTAGCGGGGGGTCCCTACGAGCAGTACTTC.

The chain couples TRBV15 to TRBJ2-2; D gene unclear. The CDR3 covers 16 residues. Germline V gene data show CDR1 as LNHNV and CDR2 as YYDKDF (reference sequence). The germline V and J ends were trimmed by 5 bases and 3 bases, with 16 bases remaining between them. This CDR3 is CATSPRSDLYTGELFF. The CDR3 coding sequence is TGTGCCACCAGCCCCCGGTCTGACTTGTACACCGGGGAGCTGTTTTTT.